One sample yielded the 4 T cell receptor beta chains listed below, sequenced in a study of control samples from healthy donors and cancer patients. The assay was immunoSEQ multiplex PCR, and TCRdb's table has in-frame clones only and misses some. The sample gives more than 95,000 clones, approximately 92% of which show up once; 0.58% is in the top ten. Input material: PBMCs. The receptor set was obtained from an elderly man with head and neck cancer.

V and J are TRBV11-2 and TRBJ2-7; D unresolved. V lost 5 bases to trimming and J lost 0 bases, with 5 bases between them. The CDR3 contains 12 residues. CDR1 SGHAT and CDR2 FQNNGV come from the germline V gene. The CDR3 here is CASSVLSYEQYF. DNA for the CDR3: TGTGCCAGCAGCGTTCTCTCCTACGAGCAGTACTTC.

This chain connects TRBV20-1 to TRBJ1-2; no reliable D call. V shed 7 bases and J shed 0 bases, with 6 bases lying between them. CDR3 length equals 11 residues. Germline CDR1 and CDR2: DFQATT and SNEGSKA (reference sequence). The CDR3 nucleotides read TGCAGTGTCAATACTAACTATGGCTACACCTTC. This encodes CSVNTNYGYTF.

The chain carries TRBV5-4 and TRBJ1-1; D is ambiguous. CDR3 length equals 14 residues. V was trimmed by 3 bases and J by 11 bases, leaving 20 bases between them. Germline CDR1 reads SGHNT; CDR2 reads YYREEE (reference sequence). Here the CDR3 reads CASSSSGYLESAFF. The CDR3 nucleotides read TGTGCCAGCAGCTCTTCGGGTTACTTGGAGTCGGCTTTCTTT.

The chain is built from TRBV14 and TRBJ1-2; no reliable D call. CDR3 size: 15 residues. The V and J ends lost 1 base and 4 bases respectively, with 13 bases between them. Germline V CDR1 and CDR2: SGHDN, FVKESK. CDR3 nucleotide sequence: TGTGCCAGCAGCCAAGGTCCCAGAAACAGCTATGGCTACACCTTC. The encoded protein is CASSQGPRNSYGYTF.